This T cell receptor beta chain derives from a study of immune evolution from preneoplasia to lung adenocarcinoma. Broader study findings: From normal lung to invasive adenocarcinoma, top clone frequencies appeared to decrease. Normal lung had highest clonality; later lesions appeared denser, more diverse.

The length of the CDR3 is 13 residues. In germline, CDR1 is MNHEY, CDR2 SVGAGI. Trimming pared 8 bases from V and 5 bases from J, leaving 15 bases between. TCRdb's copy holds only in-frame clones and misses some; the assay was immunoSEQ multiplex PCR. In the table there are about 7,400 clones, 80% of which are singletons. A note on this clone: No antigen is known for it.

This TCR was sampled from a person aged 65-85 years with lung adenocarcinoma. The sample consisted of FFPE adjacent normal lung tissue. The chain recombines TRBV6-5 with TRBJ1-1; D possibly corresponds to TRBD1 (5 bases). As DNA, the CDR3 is TGTGCCAGCGGGAAAAAGGGGAGGACTGAAGCTTTCTTT. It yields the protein CASGKKGRTEAFF.